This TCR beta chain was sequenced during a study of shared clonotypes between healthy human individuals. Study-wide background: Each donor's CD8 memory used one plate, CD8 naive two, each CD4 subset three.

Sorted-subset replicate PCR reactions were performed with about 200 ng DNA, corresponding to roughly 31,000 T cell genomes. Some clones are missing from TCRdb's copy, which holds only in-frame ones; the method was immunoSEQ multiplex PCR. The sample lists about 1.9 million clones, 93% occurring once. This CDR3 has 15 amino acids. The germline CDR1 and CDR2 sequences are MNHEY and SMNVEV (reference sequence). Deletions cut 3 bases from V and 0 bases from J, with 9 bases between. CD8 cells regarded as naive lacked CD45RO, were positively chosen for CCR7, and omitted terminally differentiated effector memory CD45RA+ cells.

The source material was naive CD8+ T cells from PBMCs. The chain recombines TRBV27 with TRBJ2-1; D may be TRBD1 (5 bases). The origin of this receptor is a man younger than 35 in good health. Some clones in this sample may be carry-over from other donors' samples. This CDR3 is CASSFGQTSYNEQFF. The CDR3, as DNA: TGTGCCAGCAGTTTCGGACAAACCTCCTACAATGAGCAGTTCTTC.